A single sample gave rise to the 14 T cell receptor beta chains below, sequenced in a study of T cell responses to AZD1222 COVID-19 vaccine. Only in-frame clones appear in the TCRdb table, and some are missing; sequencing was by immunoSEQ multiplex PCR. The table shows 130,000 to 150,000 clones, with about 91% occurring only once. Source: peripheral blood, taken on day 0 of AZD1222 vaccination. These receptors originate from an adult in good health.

The CDR3 spells CASSPTGSRAPYEQYF. In DNA form, the CDR3 reads TGTGCCAGCAGCCCAACAGGGTCCCGGGCCCCCTACGAGCAGTACTTC. This chain joins TRBV5-4 and TRBJ2-7; a possible D gene is TRBD1 (6 bases). Germline V lookup: CDR1 SGHNT, CDR2 YYREEE (reference sequence). Trimming stripped 4 bases from V and 2 bases from J, with 19 bases between. The CDR3 is 16 residues long.

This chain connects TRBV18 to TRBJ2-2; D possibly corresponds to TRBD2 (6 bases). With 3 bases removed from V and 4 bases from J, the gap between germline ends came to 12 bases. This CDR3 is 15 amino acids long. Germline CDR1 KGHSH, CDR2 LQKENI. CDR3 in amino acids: CASSPRDSVTGELFF. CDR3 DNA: TGTGCCAGCTCACCCCGGGACTCCGTCACCGGGGAGCTGTTTTTT.

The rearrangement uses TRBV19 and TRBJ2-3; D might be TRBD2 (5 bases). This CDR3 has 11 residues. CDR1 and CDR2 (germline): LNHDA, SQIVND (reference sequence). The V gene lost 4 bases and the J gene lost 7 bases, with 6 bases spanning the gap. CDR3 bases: TGTGCCAGTAGTACCGGGAATACGCAGTATTTT. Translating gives CASSTGNTQYF.

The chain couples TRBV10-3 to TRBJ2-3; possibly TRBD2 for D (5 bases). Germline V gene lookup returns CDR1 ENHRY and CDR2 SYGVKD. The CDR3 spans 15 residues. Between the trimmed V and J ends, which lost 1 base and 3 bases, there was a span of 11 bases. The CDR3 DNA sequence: TGTGCCATCAGTGAGTATGAGGGCCGGACAGATACGCAGTATTTT. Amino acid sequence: CAISEYEGRTDTQYF.

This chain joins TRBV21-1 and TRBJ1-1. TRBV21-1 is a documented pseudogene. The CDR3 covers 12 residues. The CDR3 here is CASSKAGSMAFF. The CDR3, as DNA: TGTGCCAGCAGCAAAGCCGGCAGTATGGCTTTCTTT.

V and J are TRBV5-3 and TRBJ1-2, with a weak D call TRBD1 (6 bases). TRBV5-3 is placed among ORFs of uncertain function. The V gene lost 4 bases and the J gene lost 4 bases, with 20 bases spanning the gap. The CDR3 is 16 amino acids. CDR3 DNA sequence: TGTGCCAGAAGCGAGGGAGGGGGTCAGTACAGCTATGGCTACACCTTC. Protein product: CARSEGGGQYSYGYTF.

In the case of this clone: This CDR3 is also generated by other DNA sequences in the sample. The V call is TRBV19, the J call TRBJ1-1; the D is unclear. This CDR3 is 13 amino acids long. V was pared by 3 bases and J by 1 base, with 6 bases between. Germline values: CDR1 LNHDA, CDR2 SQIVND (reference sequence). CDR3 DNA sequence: TGTGCCAGTAGTATGTCGCAGAACACTGAAGCTTTCTTT. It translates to CASSMSQNTEAFF.

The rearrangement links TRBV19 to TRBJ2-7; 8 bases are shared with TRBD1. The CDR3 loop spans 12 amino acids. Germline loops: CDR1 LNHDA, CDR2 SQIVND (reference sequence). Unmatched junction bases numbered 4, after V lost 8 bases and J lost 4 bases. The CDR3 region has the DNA TGTGCCAGTGGAGGACAGGGATACGAGCAGTACTTC. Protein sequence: CASGGQGYEQYF.

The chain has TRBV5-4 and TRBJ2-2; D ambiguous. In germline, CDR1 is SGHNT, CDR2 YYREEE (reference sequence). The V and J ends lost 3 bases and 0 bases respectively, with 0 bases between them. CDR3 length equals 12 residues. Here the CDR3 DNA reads TGTGCCAGCAGCTCGAACACCGGGGAGCTGTTTTTT. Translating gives CASSSNTGELFF.

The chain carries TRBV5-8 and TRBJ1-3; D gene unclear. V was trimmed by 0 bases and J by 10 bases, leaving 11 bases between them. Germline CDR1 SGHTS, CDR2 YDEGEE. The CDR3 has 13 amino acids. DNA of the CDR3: TGTGCCAGCAGCTTGGGAACTTTTGGGACCATATATTTT. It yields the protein CASSLGTFGTIYF. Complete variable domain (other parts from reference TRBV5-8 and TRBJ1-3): EAGVTQSPTHLIKTRGQQATLRCSPISGHTSVYWYQQALGLGLQFLLWYDEGEERNRGNFPPRFSGRQFPNYSSELNVNALELEDSALYLCASSLGTFGTIYFGEGSWLTVV.

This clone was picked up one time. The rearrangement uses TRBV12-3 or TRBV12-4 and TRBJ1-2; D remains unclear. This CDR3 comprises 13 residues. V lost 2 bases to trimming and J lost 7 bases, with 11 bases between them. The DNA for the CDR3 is TGTGCCAGCAGTTTAAGTCGTATTGGTGGCTACACCTTC. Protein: CASSLSRIGGYTF.

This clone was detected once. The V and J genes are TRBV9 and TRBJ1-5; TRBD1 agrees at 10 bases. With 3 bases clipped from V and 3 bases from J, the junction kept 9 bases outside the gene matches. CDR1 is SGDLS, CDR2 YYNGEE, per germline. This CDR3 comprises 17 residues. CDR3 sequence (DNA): TGTGCCAGCAGCGCAGGACAGGGGGACCGCTTCAATCAGCCCCAGCATTTT. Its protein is CASSAGQGDRFNQPQHF.

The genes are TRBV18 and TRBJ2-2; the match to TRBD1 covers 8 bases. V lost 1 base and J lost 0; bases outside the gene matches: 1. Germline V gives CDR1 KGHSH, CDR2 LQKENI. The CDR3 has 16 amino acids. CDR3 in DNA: TGTGCCAGCTCACCACAGGGACAGGCGAACACCGGGGAGCTGTTTTTT. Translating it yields CASSPQGQANTGELFF.

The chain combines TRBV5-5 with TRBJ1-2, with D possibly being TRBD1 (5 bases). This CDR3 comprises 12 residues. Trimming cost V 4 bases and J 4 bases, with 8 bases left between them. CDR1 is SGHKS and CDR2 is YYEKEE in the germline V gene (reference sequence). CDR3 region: CASSRDVYGYTF. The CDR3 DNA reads TGTGCCAGCAGCAGGGACGTCTATGGCTACACCTTC.